This TCR beta chain was found in a study of T cell responses to AZD1222 COVID-19 vaccine. In the study overall: Samples with a second dose at about 4 or about 12 weeks were pooled together. Whole-study results and caveats: Receipt of two AZD1222 doses was followed by a rise in Spike-specific TCR breadth and depth. Possibly, clonal diversity was underestimated; donors were largely white British and included more females. Reports say nearly half of spike-specific TCRs go after unmutated variant regions.

CDR3 length: 12 amino acids. Trimming cost V 5 bases and J 3 bases, with 8 bases left between them. Germline V CDR1 and CDR2: MNHEY, SVGAGI. This table comes from immunoSEQ multiplex PCR, and its TCRdb copy is limited to in-frame clones, with some not included. The repertoire includes roughly 120,000 clones, approximately 93% of them detected once, and more than 2.5% sits in the top ten. Notes on this clone: Its antigen remains unknown.

Material: peripheral blood, obtained on day 0 of AZD1222 vaccination. The TCR comes from an adult in good health. This chain links TRBV6-5 with TRBJ2-7; D possibly corresponds to TRBD2 (6 bases). The DNA of the CDR3 is TGTGCCAGCAGTAAGACTAGCTACGAGCAGTACTTC. This translates into CASSKTSYEQYF.